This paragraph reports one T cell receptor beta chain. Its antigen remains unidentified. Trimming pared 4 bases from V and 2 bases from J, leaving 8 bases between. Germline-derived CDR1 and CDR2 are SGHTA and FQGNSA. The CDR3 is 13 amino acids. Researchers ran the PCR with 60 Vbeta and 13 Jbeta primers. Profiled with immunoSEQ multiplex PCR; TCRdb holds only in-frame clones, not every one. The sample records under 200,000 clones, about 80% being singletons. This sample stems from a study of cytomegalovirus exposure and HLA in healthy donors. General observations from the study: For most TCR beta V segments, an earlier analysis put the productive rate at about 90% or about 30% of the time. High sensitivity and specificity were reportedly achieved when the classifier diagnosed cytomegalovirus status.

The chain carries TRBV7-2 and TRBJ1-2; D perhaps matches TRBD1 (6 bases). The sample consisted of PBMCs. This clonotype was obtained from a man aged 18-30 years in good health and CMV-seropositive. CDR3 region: CASSSTGNYGYTF. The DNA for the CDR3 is TGTGCCAGCAGCTCAACAGGGAACTATGGCTACACCTTC.